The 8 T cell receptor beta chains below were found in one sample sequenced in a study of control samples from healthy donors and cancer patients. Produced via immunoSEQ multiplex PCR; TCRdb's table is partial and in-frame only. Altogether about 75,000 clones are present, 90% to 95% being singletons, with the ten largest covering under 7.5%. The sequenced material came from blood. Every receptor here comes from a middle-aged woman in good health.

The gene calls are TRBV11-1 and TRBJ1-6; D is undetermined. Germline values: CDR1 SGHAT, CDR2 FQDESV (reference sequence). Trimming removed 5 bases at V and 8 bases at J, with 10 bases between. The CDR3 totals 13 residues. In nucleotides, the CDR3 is TGTGCCAGCAGCCCTACGGACGATTCACCCCTCCACTTT. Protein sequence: CASSPTDDSPLHF.

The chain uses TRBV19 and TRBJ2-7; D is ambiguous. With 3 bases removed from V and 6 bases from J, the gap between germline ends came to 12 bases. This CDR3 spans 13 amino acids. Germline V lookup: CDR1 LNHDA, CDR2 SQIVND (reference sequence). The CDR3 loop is CASSILVTGEQYF. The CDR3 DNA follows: TGTGCCAGTAGTATTTTAGTGACGGGCGAGCAGTACTTC.

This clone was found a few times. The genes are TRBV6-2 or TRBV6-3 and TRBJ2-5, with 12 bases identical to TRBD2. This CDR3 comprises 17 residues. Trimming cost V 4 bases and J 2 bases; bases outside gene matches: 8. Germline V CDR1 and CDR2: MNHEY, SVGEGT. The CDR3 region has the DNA TGTGCCAGCAGTTCCGGACTAGCGGGGTCCGGGCAAGAGACCCAGTACTTC. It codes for CASSSGLAGSGQETQYF.

The CDR3 region is CASSQGSMNTEAFF. In DNA form, the CDR3 reads TGTGCCAGCAGCCAGGGCAGCATGAACACTGAAGCTTTCTTT. The rearrangement joins TRBV3-1 (or the pseudogene TRBV3-2) to TRBJ1-1; D is unclear. V was trimmed by 3 bases and J by 0 bases, leaving 8 bases between them. This CDR3 is 14 amino acids long. Germline V lookup: CDR1 LGHDT, CDR2 YNNKEL (reference sequence).

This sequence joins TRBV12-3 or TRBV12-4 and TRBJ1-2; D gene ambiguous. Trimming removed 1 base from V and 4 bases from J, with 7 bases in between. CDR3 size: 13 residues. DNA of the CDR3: TGTGCCAGCAGTTTAGTGGCGGTCTATGGCTACACCTTC. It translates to CASSLVAVYGYTF.

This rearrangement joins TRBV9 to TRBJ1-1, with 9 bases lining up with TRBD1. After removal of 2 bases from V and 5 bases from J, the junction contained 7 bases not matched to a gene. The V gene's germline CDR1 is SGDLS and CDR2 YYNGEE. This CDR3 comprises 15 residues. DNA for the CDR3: TGTGCCAGCAGCGTGCGGGACAGGGAGTGGACTGAAGCTTTCTTT. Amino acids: CASSVRDREWTEAFF.

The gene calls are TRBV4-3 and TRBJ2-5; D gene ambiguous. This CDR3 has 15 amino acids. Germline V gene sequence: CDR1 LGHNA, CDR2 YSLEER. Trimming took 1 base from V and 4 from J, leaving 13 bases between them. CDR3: CASSQGPTFGETQYF. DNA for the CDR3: TGCGCCAGCAGCCAAGGCCCAACCTTTGGAGAGACCCAGTACTTC.

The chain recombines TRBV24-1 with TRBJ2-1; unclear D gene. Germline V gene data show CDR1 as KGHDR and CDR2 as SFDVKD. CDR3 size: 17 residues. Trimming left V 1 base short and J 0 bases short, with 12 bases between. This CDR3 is CATSDFTASSSYNEQFF. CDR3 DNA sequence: TGTGCCACCAGTGATTTTACAGCCTCTAGCTCCTACAATGAGCAGTTCTTC.